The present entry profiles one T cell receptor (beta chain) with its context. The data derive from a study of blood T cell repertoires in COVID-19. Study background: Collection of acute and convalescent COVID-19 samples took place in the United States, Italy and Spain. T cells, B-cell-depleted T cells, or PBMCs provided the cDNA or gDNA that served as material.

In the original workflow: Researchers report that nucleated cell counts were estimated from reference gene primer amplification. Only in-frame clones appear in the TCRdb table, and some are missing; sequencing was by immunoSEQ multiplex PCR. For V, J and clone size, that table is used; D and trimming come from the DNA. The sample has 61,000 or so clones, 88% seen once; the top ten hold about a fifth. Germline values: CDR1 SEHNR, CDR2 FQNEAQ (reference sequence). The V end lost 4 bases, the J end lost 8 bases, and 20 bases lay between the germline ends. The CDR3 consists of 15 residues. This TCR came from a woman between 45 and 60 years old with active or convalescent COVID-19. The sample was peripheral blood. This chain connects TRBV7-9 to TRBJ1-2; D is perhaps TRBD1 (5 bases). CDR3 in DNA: TGTGCCAGCAGCTCCGGGGGACGAACCGAGCGAGGCTACACCTTC. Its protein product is CASSSGGRTERGYTF.